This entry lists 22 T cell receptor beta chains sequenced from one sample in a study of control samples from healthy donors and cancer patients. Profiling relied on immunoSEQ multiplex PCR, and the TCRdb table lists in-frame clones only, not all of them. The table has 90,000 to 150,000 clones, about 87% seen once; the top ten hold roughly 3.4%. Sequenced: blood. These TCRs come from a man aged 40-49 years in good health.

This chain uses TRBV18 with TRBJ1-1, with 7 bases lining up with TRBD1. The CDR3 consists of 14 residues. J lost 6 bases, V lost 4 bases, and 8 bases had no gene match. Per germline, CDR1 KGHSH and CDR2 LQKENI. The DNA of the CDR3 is TGTGCCAGCTCACAGGGACAGAAGGTCTCTGAAGCTTTCTTT. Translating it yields CASSQGQKVSEAFF. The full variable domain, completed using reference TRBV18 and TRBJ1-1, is NAGVMQNPRHLVRRRGQEARLRCSPMKGHSHVYWYRQLPEEGLKFMVYLQKENIIDESGMPKERFSAEFPKEGPSILRIQQVVRGDSAAYFCASSQGQKVSEAFFGQGTRLTVV.

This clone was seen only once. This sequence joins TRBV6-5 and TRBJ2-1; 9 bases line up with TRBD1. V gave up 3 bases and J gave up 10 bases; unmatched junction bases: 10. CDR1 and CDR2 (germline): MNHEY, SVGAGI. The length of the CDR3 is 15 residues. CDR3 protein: CASSYSGTGNFEQFF. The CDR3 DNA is TGTGCCAGCAGTTATTCCGGGACAGGGAATTTCGAGCAGTTCTTC.

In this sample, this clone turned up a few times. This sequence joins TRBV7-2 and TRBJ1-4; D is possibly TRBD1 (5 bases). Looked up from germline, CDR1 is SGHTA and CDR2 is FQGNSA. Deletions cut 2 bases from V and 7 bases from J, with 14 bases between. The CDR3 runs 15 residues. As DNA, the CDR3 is TGTGCCAGCAGCTTAAGTCAGGGTGGCAGTGAAAAACTGTTTTTT. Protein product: CASSLSQGGSEKLFF.

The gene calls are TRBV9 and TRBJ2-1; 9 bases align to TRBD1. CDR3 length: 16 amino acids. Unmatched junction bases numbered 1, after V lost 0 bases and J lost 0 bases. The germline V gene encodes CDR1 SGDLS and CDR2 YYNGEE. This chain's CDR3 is CASSVAQGASYNEQFF. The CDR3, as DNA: TGTGCCAGCAGCGTAGCACAGGGGGCCTCCTACAATGAGCAGTTCTTC.

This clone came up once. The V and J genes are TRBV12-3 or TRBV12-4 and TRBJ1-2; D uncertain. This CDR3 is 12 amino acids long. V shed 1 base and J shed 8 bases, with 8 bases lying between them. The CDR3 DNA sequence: TGTGCCAGCAGTTTAGGATCTTGGGGCTACACCTTC. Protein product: CASSLGSWGYTF.

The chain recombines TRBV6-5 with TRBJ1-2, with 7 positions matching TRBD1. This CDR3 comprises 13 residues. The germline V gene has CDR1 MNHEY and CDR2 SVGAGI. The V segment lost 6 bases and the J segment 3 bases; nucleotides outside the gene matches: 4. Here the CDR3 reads CASSHRGHYGYTF. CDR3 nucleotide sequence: TGTGCCAGCAGCCACAGGGGACACTATGGCTACACCTTC.

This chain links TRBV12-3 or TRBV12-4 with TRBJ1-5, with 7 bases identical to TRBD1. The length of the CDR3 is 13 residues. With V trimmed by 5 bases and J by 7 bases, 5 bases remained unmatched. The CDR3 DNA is TGTGCCAGCAGTCGACAGGGTGGACAGCCCCAGCATTTT. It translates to CASSRQGGQPQHF.

The chain's CDR3 is CASSVNQGLSTDTQYF. CDR3 sequence (DNA): TGTGCCAGCAGCGTTAATCAGGGATTGAGCACAGATACGCAGTATTTT. V and J are TRBV9 and TRBJ2-3; TRBD1 is a possible D gene (5 bases). The CDR3 loop spans 16 amino acids. Trimming took 2 bases from V and 0 from J, leaving 13 bases between them. The germline CDR1 and CDR2 sequences are SGDLS and YYNGEE.

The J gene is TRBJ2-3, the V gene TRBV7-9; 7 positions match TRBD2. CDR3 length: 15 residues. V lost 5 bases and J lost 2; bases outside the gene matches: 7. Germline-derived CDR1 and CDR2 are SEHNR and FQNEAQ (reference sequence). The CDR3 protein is CASSRSGALTDTQYF. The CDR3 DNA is TGTGCCAGCAGCCGAAGCGGGGCGCTCACAGATACGCAGTATTTT.

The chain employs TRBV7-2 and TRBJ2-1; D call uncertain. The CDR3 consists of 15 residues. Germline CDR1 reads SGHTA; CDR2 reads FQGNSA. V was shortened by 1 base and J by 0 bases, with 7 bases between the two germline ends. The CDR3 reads CASSLDYSSYNEQFF. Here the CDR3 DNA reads TGTGCCAGCAGCTTAGACTACAGCTCCTACAATGAGCAGTTCTTC.

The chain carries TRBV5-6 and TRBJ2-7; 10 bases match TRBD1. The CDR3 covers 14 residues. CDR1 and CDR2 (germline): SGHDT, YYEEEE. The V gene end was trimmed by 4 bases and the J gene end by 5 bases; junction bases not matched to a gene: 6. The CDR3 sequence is CASSATGTGDEQYF. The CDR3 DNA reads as TGTGCCAGCAGCGCTACCGGGACAGGGGACGAGCAGTACTTC.

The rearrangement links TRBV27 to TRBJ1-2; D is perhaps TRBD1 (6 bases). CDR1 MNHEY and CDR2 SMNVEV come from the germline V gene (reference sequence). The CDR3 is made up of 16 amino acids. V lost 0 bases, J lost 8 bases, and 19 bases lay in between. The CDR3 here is CASSLSRTVRGGGYTF. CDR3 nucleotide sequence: TGTGCCAGCAGTTTATCGAGAACGGTCAGGGGTGGAGGCTACACCTTC.

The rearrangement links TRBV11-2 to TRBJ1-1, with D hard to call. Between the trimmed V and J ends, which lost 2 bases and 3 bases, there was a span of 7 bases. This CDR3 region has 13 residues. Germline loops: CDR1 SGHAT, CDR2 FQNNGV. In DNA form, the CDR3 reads TGTGCCAGCAGCTTAAGACAATACACTGAAGCTTTCTTT. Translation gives CASSLRQYTEAFF.

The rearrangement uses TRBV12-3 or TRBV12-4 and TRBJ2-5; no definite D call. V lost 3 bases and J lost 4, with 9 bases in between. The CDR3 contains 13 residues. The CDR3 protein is CASSFQRGETQYF. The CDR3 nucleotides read TGTGCCAGCAGTTTCCAGCGAGGAGAGACCCAGTACTTC.

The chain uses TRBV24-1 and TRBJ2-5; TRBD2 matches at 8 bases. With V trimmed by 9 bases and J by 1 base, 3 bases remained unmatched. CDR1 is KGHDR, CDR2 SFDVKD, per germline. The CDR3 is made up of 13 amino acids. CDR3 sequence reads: CATSRGGQETQYF. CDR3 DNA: TGTGCCACCTCCCGGGGGGGCCAAGAGACCCAGTACTTC.

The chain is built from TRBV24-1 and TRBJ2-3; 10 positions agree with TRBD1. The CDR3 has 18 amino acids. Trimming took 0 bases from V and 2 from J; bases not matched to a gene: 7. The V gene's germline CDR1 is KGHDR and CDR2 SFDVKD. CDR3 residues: CATSDLPRQGATTDTQYF. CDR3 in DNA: TGTGCCACCAGTGATTTGCCCCGACAGGGGGCAACCACAGATACGCAGTATTTT.

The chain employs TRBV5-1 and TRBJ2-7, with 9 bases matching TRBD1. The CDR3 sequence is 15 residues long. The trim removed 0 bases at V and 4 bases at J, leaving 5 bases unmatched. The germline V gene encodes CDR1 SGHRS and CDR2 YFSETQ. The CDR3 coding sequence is TGCGCCAGCAGCTTGGCCCCGGGACAGGGATACGAGCAGTACTTC. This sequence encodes CASSLAPGQGYEQYF.

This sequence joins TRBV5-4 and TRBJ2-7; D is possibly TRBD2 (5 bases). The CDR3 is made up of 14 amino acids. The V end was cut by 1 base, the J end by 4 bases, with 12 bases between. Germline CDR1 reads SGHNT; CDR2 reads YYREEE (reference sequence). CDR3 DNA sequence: TGTGCCAGCAGCTTGATGCCAACGGGATACGAGCAGTACTTC. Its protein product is CASSLMPTGYEQYF.

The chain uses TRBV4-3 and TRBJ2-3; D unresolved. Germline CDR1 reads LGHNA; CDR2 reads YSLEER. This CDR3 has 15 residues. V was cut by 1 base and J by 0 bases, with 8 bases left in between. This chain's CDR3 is CASSQGQWSTDTQYF. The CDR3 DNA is TGCGCCAGCAGCCAAGGGCAGTGGAGCACAGATACGCAGTATTTT.

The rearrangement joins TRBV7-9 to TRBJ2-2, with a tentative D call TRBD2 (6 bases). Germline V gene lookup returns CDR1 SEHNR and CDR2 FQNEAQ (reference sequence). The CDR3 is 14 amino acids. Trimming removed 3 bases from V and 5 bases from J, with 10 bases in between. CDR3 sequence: CASSFGGYTGELFF. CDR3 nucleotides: TGTGCCAGCAGCTTCGGGGGTTATACCGGGGAGCTGTTTTTT.

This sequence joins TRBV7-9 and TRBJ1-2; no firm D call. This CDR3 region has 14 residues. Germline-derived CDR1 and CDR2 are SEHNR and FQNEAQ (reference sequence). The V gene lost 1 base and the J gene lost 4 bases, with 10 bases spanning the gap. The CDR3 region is CASSLGNQFYGYTF. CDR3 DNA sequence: TGTGCCAGCAGCTTAGGGAATCAGTTCTATGGCTACACCTTC.

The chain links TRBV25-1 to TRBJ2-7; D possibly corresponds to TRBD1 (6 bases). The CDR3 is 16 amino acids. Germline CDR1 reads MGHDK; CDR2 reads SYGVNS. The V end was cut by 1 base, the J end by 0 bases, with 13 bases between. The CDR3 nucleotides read TGTGCCAGCAGTGAATTTAGCACAGGGAGCTCCTACGAGCAGTACTTC. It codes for CASSEFSTGSSYEQYF.